The TCR beta chain under discussion was sequenced for a study of shared clonotypes between healthy human individuals (dated by TCRdb to the early 2020s). With respect to the entire study: Three men and a couple of women, aged 18 to 49 years, made up the cohort. Leukapheresis yielded between about 0.94 and 9 billion PBMCs per donor. For each donor, CD4 naive and CD4 memory were each given three plates, CD8 naive was given two plates, and CD8 memory was given one plate. To estimate repertoire size and how much clonotypes are shared between individuals, the study performed deep sequencing of blood TCR repertoires from about five healthy adults. To increase sequencing depth and limit assay-specific biases, TCR repertoire library preparation and sequencing were carried out by different laboratories using diverse techniques. On the study overall, not on this receptor specifically: Because the study included a small number of donors, the genetic and exposure-history diversity represented was limited. Compared with non-shared clonotypes, clonotypes shared by all four sorted-subset donors had higher generation probabilities. Roughly 5% of naive CD4, around 3.6% of naive CD8, approximately 2% of memory CD4, and around 0.42% of memory CD8 clonotypes were shared across a few donors. Pairwise subsampling indicated that sequencing depth was expected to affect the degree of clonotype sharing among donors. Sampling was restricted to blood, and TCR repertoires in tissue are likely to differ from TCR repertoires in blood. Even with the large sequencing depth, rarefaction of the sorted-subset datasets indicated that sequencing was incomplete. Naive subsets generally had larger estimated clonotype richness than memory subsets did.

Using the deep immunoSEQ assay, multiplex PCR amplified TCR CDR3 regions from genomic DNA. Extracted genomic DNA from each cell subset was spread evenly across all wells of several immunoSEQ 96-well plates, with each plate serving as a replicate. For sorted subsets, each replicate PCR was loaded with about 200 ng genomic DNA, equivalent to 30,000 or so T cell genomes. The purified libraries were quantified using a Qubit 3.0 fluorometer, sized with a Bioanalyzer 2100, and then quantified again using the KAPA Library Quantification kit. A separate single-read 150-cycle Illumina NextSeq 550 flow cell was used to sequence each immunoSEQ 96-well plate. The study's own analysis went as follows. Because the immunoSEQ output held only junctional sequences and lacked quality scores, the filtering could not match the filtering applied to full-length reads. To assign V/J genes and CDR3, sequences were annotated against IMGT germline references using PyIR, a Python wrapper for IgBLAST v1.9. Reads were removed for weak V/J assignments (E-value above 1e-6), missing CDR3, stop codons, out-of-frame junctions, or ambiguous translated residues. V3J clonotypes were defined as sequences sharing the same inferred V gene, J gene, and CDR3 amino acid sequence. Percentage overlap between repertoires was calculated by dividing the number of shared unique clonotypes by the size of the smaller repertoire. Richness of each repertoire was evaluated using RTK rarefaction, the Chao1 estimator, and Recon v2.1 estimates of unobserved clonotypes. Generation probabilities were computed with OLGA for all TCRbeta clonotypes obtained by the gDNA method from four donors. This is the immuneACCESS table as TCRdb keeps it, with only in-frame sequences that have V and J called. A part of the clones is gone; compared with another copy, unresolved V genes explain less than half, and the rest is unexplained. Clone size and V and J calls were adopted from that table, with D and trimming inferred from the DNA. Within this sample are 950,000 to 1,100,000 clones, with roughly 80% of them counted one time only. Jointly, the top ten make up about 1.5% of the sample.

This clone was recorded once. The antigen it binds to is not known. No clone much larger than this one lies a single base away; base qualities are absent. CDR1 SGHRS and CDR2 YFSETQ are derived from the germline V gene. V and J lose 0 bases and 3 bases, and a span of 13 bases separates them. The CDR3 spans 15 residues, from the cysteine through the phenylalanine. The sequence is cut down to CDR3 DNA, 45 bases in frame from base 1. Donors were healthy HIV-negative adults with no recently reported acute infections or vaccinations. All donors were Caucasian adults living in Nashville, Tennessee, USA. CD4+ T cells were enriched through magnetic negative selection, after which naive cells were positively selected on CD45RA and the remaining negative fraction served as the memory subset. After blood collection by leukapheresis, PBMCs were isolated using Ficoll-Histopaque density gradient centrifugation and then cryopreserved in the vapor phase of liquid nitrogen. Analytical flow cytometry was used to check the purity and quantity of each magnetically sorted T cell population. Genomic DNA was isolated from every sorted fraction and measured by UV absorbance on a Nanodrop 2000c.

The chain is made from TRBV5-1 and TRBJ2-7, with no reliable assignment of the D segment. Sample: memory CD4+ T cells sorted from blood. The sample's cell subset or site label is to be understood as: CD45RA-negative fraction. The origin of this receptor is a man aged 18-30 years in good health. The bases read TGCGCCAGCAGCTTGGACTCGACCGCTAGCTACGAGCAGTACTTC. Translated, it gives CASSLDSTASYEQYF.